The rows below give T cell receptor beta chains drawn from one sample of a study of glioma-infiltrating T cells after dendritic cell vaccination. Here immunoSEQ multiplex PCR was the method, and the copy in TCRdb shows in-frame clones only, minus some. The sample has 90,000 to 100,000 clones, approximately 81% seen once. Sequencing used blood, obtained before dendritic cell vaccination. All receptors derive from a human donor with glioblastoma. Each CDR3 is given with its conserved first and last residue. A D gene is named only where the DNA matches it firmly. Size is omitted from some rows. Given values are once, few, many or a class for expanded clones.

abundance: NA
j_gene: TRBJ1-1
d_gene: NA
v_gene: TRBV27
CDR3aa: CASSIRTSGNTEAFF
CDR3nt: TGTGCCAGCAGCATCCGGACATCTGGGAACACTGAAGCTTTCTTT

abundance: NA
j_gene: TRBJ2-1
d_gene: TRBD2
v_gene: TRBV5-1
CDR3aa: CASSLGFGTTTYNEQFF
CDR3nt: TGCGCCAGCAGCTTGGGTTTTGGGACTACGACATACAATGAGCAGTTCTTC

abundance: NA
j_gene: TRBJ2-7
d_gene: TRBD2
v_gene: TRBV7-9
CDR3aa: CASSLSQRGYEQYF
CDR3nt: TGTGCCAGCAGCTTATCGCAGCGGGGCTACGAGCAGTACTTC

abundance: few
j_gene: TRBJ2-7
d_gene: TRBD2
v_gene: TRBV19
CDR3aa: CASSIFAGGQCREQYF
CDR3nt: TGTGCCAGTAGTATATTCGCGGGGGGTCAGTGTCGGGAGCAGTACTTC

abundance: NA
j_gene: TRBJ1-4
d_gene: NA
v_gene: TRBV6-1
CDR3aa: CASRSQGKLFF
CDR3nt: TGTGCCAGCAGGAGCCAGGGAAAACTGTTTTTT

abundance: NA
j_gene: TRBJ2-1
d_gene: TRBD1
v_gene: TRBV9
CDR3aa: CASSPSGTGSYNEQFF
CDR3nt: TGTGCCAGCAGCCCCAGCGGGACAGGGTCCTACAATGAGCAGTTCTTC

abundance: NA
j_gene: TRBJ1-2
d_gene: TRBD1
v_gene: TRBV5-1
CDR3aa: CASSFEGAIGYTF
CDR3nt: TGCGCCAGCAGCTTTGAGGGGGCGATCGGCTACACCTTC

abundance: NA
j_gene: TRBJ2-7
d_gene: NA
v_gene: TRBV7-3
CDR3aa: CASSLGPGRNYEQYF
CDR3nt: TGTGCCAGCAGCTTAGGTCCCGGGAGAAACTACGAGCAGTACTTC

abundance: NA
j_gene: TRBJ2-7
d_gene: NA
v_gene: TRBV14
CDR3aa: CASSPQAQFYEQYF
CDR3nt: TGTGCCAGCAGCCCCCAAGCACAGTTTTACGAGCAGTACTTC

abundance: NA
j_gene: TRBJ1-2
d_gene: TRBD1
v_gene: TRBV9
CDR3aa: CASSKGQDIYGYTF
CDR3nt: TGTGCCAGCAGCAAGGGACAGGATATCTATGGCTACACCTTC

abundance: once
j_gene: TRBJ1-1
d_gene: TRBD1
v_gene: TRBV19
CDR3aa: CASSTPPTGVTEAFF
CDR3nt: TGTGCCAGTAGTACCCCGCCGACAGGGGTGACTGAAGCTTTCTTT

abundance: NA
j_gene: TRBJ1-2
d_gene: TRBD1
v_gene: TRBV7-9
CDR3aa: CASSRRPGTGNSNYGYTF
CDR3nt: TGTGCCAGCAGCCGACGACCCGGGACAGGGAATTCTAACTATGGCTACACCTTC

abundance: NA
j_gene: TRBJ1-4
d_gene: TRBD1
v_gene: TRBV6-1
CDR3aa: CASTQGDLLFF
CDR3nt: TGTGCCAGTACACAGGGGGATCTACTGTTTTTT

abundance: few
j_gene: TRBJ1-3
d_gene: NA
v_gene: TRBV5-8
CDR3aa: CALRGGNTIYF
CDR3nt: TGTGCCTTAAGGGGTGGAAACACCATATATTTT

abundance: NA
j_gene: TRBJ1-1
d_gene: TRBD1
v_gene: TRBV6-6
CDR3aa: CASSRGTGMNTEAFF
CDR3nt: TGTGCCAGCAGTAGGGGGACAGGAATGAACACTGAAGCTTTCTTT

abundance: NA
j_gene: TRBJ2-3
d_gene: TRBD2
v_gene: TRBV4-2
CDR3aa: CASSQPGTSPRDTQYF
CDR3nt: TGTGCCAGCAGCCAACCCGGGACTAGCCCGAGAGATACGCAGTATTTT

abundance: NA
j_gene: TRBJ2-1
d_gene: TRBD2
v_gene: TRBV2
CDR3aa: CASVSGRRENEQFF
CDR3nt: TGTGCCAGTGTGAGCGGGAGGCGAGAGAATGAGCAGTTCTTC

abundance: NA
j_gene: TRBJ1-4
d_gene: NA
v_gene: TRBV5-1
CDR3aa: CASSLTGTTNEKLFF
CDR3nt: TGCGCCAGCAGCCTGACAGGAACAACTAATGAAAAACTGTTTTTT

abundance: NA
j_gene: TRBJ1-2
d_gene: NA
v_gene: TRBV19
CDR3aa: CASSVTGTKYGYTF
CDR3nt: TGTGCCAGTAGTGTGACAGGCACAAAGTATGGCTACACCTTC

abundance: NA
j_gene: TRBJ2-5
d_gene: NA
v_gene: TRBV5-6
CDR3aa: CASSYPGDQETQYF
CDR3nt: TGTGCCAGCAGCTATCCGGGGGACCAAGAGACCCAGTACTTC

abundance: NA
j_gene: TRBJ1-6
d_gene: TRBD1
v_gene: TRBV19
CDR3aa: CASSITGTGLTGSPLHF
CDR3nt: TGTGCCAGTAGTATAACCGGGACAGGGTTGACGGGTTCACCCCTCCACTTT

abundance: NA
j_gene: TRBJ2-7
d_gene: TRBD2
v_gene: TRBV15
CDR3aa: CATSRTGLAYEQYF
CDR3nt: TGTGCCACCAGCAGGACCGGACTAGCCTACGAGCAGTACTTC

abundance: NA
j_gene: TRBJ2-2
d_gene: TRBD2
v_gene: TRBV7-8
CDR3aa: CASSLASGRARELFF
CDR3nt: TGTGCCAGCAGCTTAGCTAGCGGGAGGGCCCGGGAGCTGTTTTTT

abundance: NA
j_gene: TRBJ2-5
d_gene: NA
v_gene: TRBV9
CDR3aa: CASSAATEGTQYF
CDR3nt: TGTGCCAGCAGCGCCGCGACGGAGGGGACCCAGTACTTC

abundance: few
j_gene: TRBJ1-1
d_gene: NA
v_gene: TRBV28
CDR3aa: CASTAGRNTEAFF
CDR3nt: TGTGCCAGCACGGCGGGGAGGAACACTGAAGCTTTCTTT

abundance: NA
j_gene: TRBJ2-1
d_gene: NA
v_gene: TRBV4-1
CDR3aa: CAGSRKSDRSSYNEQFF
CDR3nt: TGCGCCGGTAGCCGTAAGAGTGACCGGAGCTCCTACAATGAGCAGTTCTTC

abundance: few
j_gene: TRBJ2-3
d_gene: NA
v_gene: TRBV19
CDR3aa: CASSTGNQADTQYF
CDR3nt: TGTGCCAGTAGTACAGGGAATCAAGCAGATACGCAGTATTTT

abundance: NA
j_gene: TRBJ2-3
d_gene: NA
v_gene: TRBV9
CDR3aa: CASSGGAGAGTDTQYF
CDR3nt: TGTGCCAGCAGCGGGGGTGCGGGGGCCGGCACAGATACGCAGTATTTT

abundance: NA
j_gene: TRBJ2-3
d_gene: NA
v_gene: TRBV15
CDR3aa: CATSRVKDTQYF
CDR3nt: TGTGCCACCAGCAGAGTTAAAGATACGCAGTATTTT

abundance: NA
j_gene: TRBJ1-3
d_gene: NA
v_gene: TRBV28
CDR3aa: CASSTLPTSGNTIYF
CDR3nt: TGTGCCAGCAGTACTCTCCCGACAAGTGGAAACACCATATATTTT

abundance: NA
j_gene: TRBJ2-5
d_gene: NA
v_gene: TRBV6-5
CDR3aa: CASSLYSGMPGTQYF
CDR3nt: TGTGCCAGCAGTCTTTACTCGGGGATGCCCGGGACCCAGTACTTC

abundance: NA
j_gene: TRBJ1-2
d_gene: NA
v_gene: TRBV6-1
CDR3aa: CASSERGPPRPSLSFYGYTF
CDR3nt: TGTGCCAGCAGTGAAAGGGGCCCACCCCGACCCTCGCTTTCGTTCTATGGCTACACCTTC

abundance: NA
j_gene: TRBJ1-2
d_gene: NA
v_gene: TRBV5-1
CDR3aa: CASSLDRMGNYGYTF
CDR3nt: TGCGCCAGCAGCTTGGACAGGATGGGTAACTATGGCTACACCTTC

abundance: NA
j_gene: TRBJ1-5
d_gene: NA
v_gene: TRBV2
CDR3aa: CASSGYNQPQHF
CDR3nt: TGTGCCAGCAGCGGGTACAATCAGCCCCAGCATTTT

abundance: once
j_gene: TRBJ2-6
d_gene: NA
v_gene: TRBV7-9
CDR3aa: CASSLIGAGANVLTF
CDR3nt: TGTGCCAGCAGCTTGATAGGGGCTGGGGCCAACGTCCTGACTTTC

abundance: NA
j_gene: TRBJ1-1
d_gene: NA
v_gene: TRBV6-5
CDR3aa: CASFSHTVLEAFF
CDR3nt: TGTGCCAGCTTTTCTCATACTGTTCTTGAAGCTTTCTTT

abundance: NA
j_gene: TRBJ2-3
d_gene: NA
v_gene: TRBV9
CDR3aa: CASSPRGGGANTDTQYF
CDR3nt: TGTGCCAGCAGCCCCCGCGGAGGGGGGGCAAACACAGATACGCAGTATTTT

abundance: few
j_gene: TRBJ2-7
d_gene: NA
v_gene: TRBV28
CDR3aa: CASSFGAGLLSYEQYF
CDR3nt: TGTGCCAGCAGTTTTGGTGCAGGCTTGCTTTCCTACGAGCAGTACTTC

abundance: NA
j_gene: TRBJ1-2
d_gene: TRBD1
v_gene: TRBV19
CDR3aa: CASSIGTEINYGYTF
CDR3nt: TGTGCCAGTAGTATCGGGACAGAAATTAACTATGGCTACACCTTC

abundance: NA
j_gene: TRBJ1-2
d_gene: TRBD1
v_gene: TRBV10-3
CDR3aa: CAITETGDDYGYTF
CDR3nt: TGTGCCATCACCGAGACAGGGGATGACTATGGCTACACCTTC

abundance: NA
j_gene: TRBJ2-1
d_gene: TRBD2
v_gene: TRBV7-3
CDR3aa: CASSPPGLAGVGEQFF
CDR3nt: TGTGCCAGCAGCCCGCCGGGACTAGCGGGAGTGGGTGAGCAGTTCTTC

abundance: NA
j_gene: TRBJ1-5
d_gene: NA
v_gene: TRBV2
CDR3aa: CASSGQNFNQPQHF
CDR3nt: TGTGCCAGCAGTGGCCAGAATTTTAATCAGCCCCAGCATTTT

abundance: NA
j_gene: TRBJ1-1
d_gene: NA
v_gene: TRBV29-1
CDR3aa: CSAGSDMNTEAFF
CDR3nt: TGCAGCGCGGGGAGCGATATGAACACTGAAGCTTTCTTT

abundance: NA
j_gene: TRBJ1-2
d_gene: NA
v_gene: TRBV9
CDR3aa: CASGEGYTF
CDR3nt: TGTGCCAGCGGGGAGGGCTACACCTTC

abundance: few
j_gene: TRBJ2-7
d_gene: NA
v_gene: TRBV9
CDR3aa: CASSVGIGWGDEQYF
CDR3nt: TGTGCCAGCAGCGTAGGCATCGGGTGGGGCGACGAGCAGTACTTC

abundance: once
j_gene: TRBJ1-4
d_gene: NA
v_gene: TRBV14
CDR3aa: CASSQGDTATNEKLFF
CDR3nt: TGTGCCAGCAGCCAAGGAGACACTGCAACTAATGAAAAACTGTTTTTT

abundance: NA
j_gene: TRBJ2-7
d_gene: NA
v_gene: TRBV2
CDR3aa: CASSLAGGGGVKDEQYF
CDR3nt: TGTGCCAGCAGTTTGGCAGGGGGCGGGGGGGTAAAAGACGAGCAGTACTTC

abundance: NA
j_gene: TRBJ2-5
d_gene: TRBD2
v_gene: TRBV10-3
CDR3aa: CAISELAGEGETQYF
CDR3nt: TGTGCCATCAGTGAACTAGCGGGAGAAGGGGAGACCCAGTACTTC

abundance: NA
j_gene: TRBJ1-5
d_gene: NA
v_gene: TRBV18
CDR3aa: CASSPLQGASNQPQHF
CDR3nt: TGTGCCAGCTCACCACTTCAGGGCGCTAGCAATCAGCCCCAGCATTTT

abundance: NA
j_gene: TRBJ2-1
d_gene: TRBD2
v_gene: TRBV30
CDR3aa: CAWSGRRLAGLSNEQFF
CDR3nt: TGTGCCTGGAGTGGCAGGAGACTAGCGGGACTCTCCAATGAGCAGTTCTTC

abundance: NA
j_gene: TRBJ1-2
d_gene: NA
v_gene: TRBV30
CDR3aa: CAWSFGGAGYGYTF
CDR3nt: TGTGCCTGGTCCTTCGGGGGGGCTGGCTATGGCTACACCTTC